The 30 T cell receptor beta chains reported below all come from one sample, sequenced in a study of T cell repertoires in cytomegalovirus infection. These receptors' antigens are unknown. MiXCR was run by TCRdb on the reads, yielding one entry per CDR3 protein. The sample yields some 800,000 distinct CDR3 sequences, almost 30% seen once. The sample here was cultured CD8+ T cells from PBMCs, taken from culture after CMV antigen stimulation. The source of these receptors is a human donor in good health (CMV status not recorded). Some clones in this sample may be carry-over from other donors' samples.

CDR3 in DNA: TGTGCCAGCAGCTTAACACTCTTGGACCCTGGCCCAGCTTTCTTT. Translation gives CASSLTLLDPGPAFF. The chain links TRBV7-3 to TRBJ1-1; unclear D gene. V was shortened by 0 bases and J by 10 bases, with 18 bases between the two germline ends. This CDR3 comprises 15 residues. CDR1 SGHTA and CDR2 FQGTGA come from the germline V gene.

The rearrangement uses TRBV6-1 and TRBJ2-1; 8 bases map to TRBD2. There are 15 residues in the CDR3. The junction had 7 bases not matched to a gene; V was cut back by 2 bases and J by 7 bases. Germline CDR1 MNHNS, CDR2 SASEGT. The DNA for the CDR3 is TGTGCCAGCAGTGAAAGTGCGGGGGGTATTAATGAGCAGTTCTTC. Amino acid sequence: CASSESAGGINEQFF.

This chain links TRBV19 with TRBJ1-6; D might be TRBD1 (5 bases). The V gene's germline CDR1 is LNHDA and CDR2 SQIVND (reference sequence). The CDR3 sequence is 13 residues long. Trimming took 3 bases from V and 7 from J, leaving 7 bases between them. The CDR3 nucleotides read TGTGCCAGTAGTATGACAGAAAATTCACCCCTCCACTTT. It codes for CASSMTENSPLHF.

The chain uses TRBV6-5 and TRBJ2-3, with D unclear. The germline gives CDR1 MNHEY, CDR2 SVGAGI. There are 14 residues in the CDR3. The V gene lost 6 bases and the J gene lost 6 bases, with 16 bases spanning the gap. This CDR3 is CASSYTVSPDTQYF. CDR3 nucleotides: TGTGCCAGCAGCTACACCGTTTCGCCCGATACGCAGTATTTT.

The genes are TRBV29-1 and TRBJ2-1; 11 bases fit TRBD2. The J segment lost 0 bases and the V segment lost 4 bases, leaving 5 bases of the junction unmatched. The CDR3 spans 16 residues. In germline, CDR1 is SQVTM, CDR2 ANQGSEA. CDR3 DNA: TGCAGCGTTGTAGGGACTAGCGGAAGCTCCTACAATGAGCAGTTCTTC. Translation: CSVVGTSGSSYNEQFF.

The V gene is TRBV20-1, the J gene TRBJ2-1; 10 bases match TRBD1. The germline gives CDR1 DFQATT, CDR2 SNEGSKA (reference sequence). J was trimmed by 8 bases and V by 5 bases; bases with no gene match: 9. CDR3 length: 14 residues. CDR3: CSASGTGDLDEQFF. DNA of the CDR3: TGCAGTGCTTCCGGGACAGGGGATTTGGATGAGCAGTTCTTC.

This clonotype was counted many times. This rearrangement joins TRBV7-8 to TRBJ2-5; 13 positions agree with TRBD2. The length of the CDR3 is 18 residues. Germline V lookup: CDR1 SGHVS, CDR2 FQNEAQ. Germline trimming cut 5 bases from V and 6 bases from J; bases unmatched to any gene: 15. CDR3 loop: CASSQRPTSGGAAKTQYF. For the CDR3, the DNA is TGTGCCAGCAGCCAGCGGCCCACTAGCGGGGGGGCTGCGAAGACCCAGTACTTC.

V usage is TRBV28 and J usage is TRBJ2-5, with D maybe TRBD1 (6 bases). Trimming removed 2 bases from V and 5 bases from J, with 15 bases in between. Germline CDR1 and CDR2: MDHEN and SYDVKM. The CDR3 has 15 residues. The CDR3 sequence is CASSLDWDIGETQYF. DNA of the CDR3: TGTGCCAGCAGTTTAGATTGGGACATAGGGGAGACCCAGTACTTC.

This rearrangement joins TRBV27 to TRBJ2-3; TRBD1 matches at 8 bases. V lost 6 bases to trimming and J lost 4 bases; unmatched junction nucleotides: 3. The CDR3 has 13 residues. Looked up from germline, CDR1 is MNHEY and CDR2 is SMNVEV (reference sequence). CDR3 residues: CASRPGGPDTQYF. CDR3 DNA sequence: TGTGCCAGCAGGCCAGGGGGCCCAGATACGCAGTATTTT.

In this sample, this clonotype turned up a few times. The CDR3 here is CAISGETQYF. CDR3 coding DNA: TGTGCCATCTCAGGAGAGACCCAGTACTTC. The chain links TRBV2 to TRBJ2-5; no reliable D call. The germline gives CDR1 SNHLY, CDR2 FYNNEI. The CDR3 extends over 10 amino acids. Trimming shortened V by 10 bases and J by 4 bases, and 7 bases separated the two germline ends.

This clonotype was picked up a small number of times. V usage is TRBV24-1 and J usage is TRBJ2-1, with a possible D match to TRBD1 (5 bases). Per germline, CDR1 KGHDR and CDR2 SFDVKD. CDR3 length: 13 amino acids. Trimming removed 4 bases at V and 7 bases at J, with 10 bases between. The CDR3 region has the DNA TGTGCCACCAGTGACCGGACATGGAATGAGCAGTTCTTC. It encodes CATSDRTWNEQFF.

This clonotype has more than one count but fewer than ten. The V and J genes are TRBV29-1 and TRBJ1-2; TRBD1 aligns across 10 bases. This CDR3 has 16 amino acids. V trimming: 2 bases; J trimming: 3 bases; junction bases outside the gene matches: 9. Germline assignment: CDR1 SQVTM and CDR2 ANQGSEA. The CDR3 DNA reads TGCAGCGTTGAAAGCCGGGACAGGGGACCGTACTATGGCTACACCTTC. Its protein is CSVESRDRGPYYGYTF.

This clonotype appeared a few times. The J gene is TRBJ2-7, the V gene TRBV14; D uncertain. V shed 5 bases and J shed 2 bases, with 13 bases lying between them. The CDR3 has 14 amino acids. Germline V CDR1 and CDR2: SGHDN, FVKESK. The CDR3 DNA is TGTGCCAGCAGCGGGTTGGCAGACGCCTACGAGCAGTACTTC. It translates to CASSGLADAYEQYF.

This clonotype was counted between two and nine times. The rearrangement uses TRBV7-3 and TRBJ2-2; 8 bases line up with TRBD2. The CDR3 length is 17 residues. V was pared by 4 bases and J by 5 bases, with 12 bases of the junction left unmatched. CDR1 and CDR2 from the germline V gene are SGHTA and FQGTGA. The CDR3 loop reads CASSSPGVAGITGELFF. The CDR3 DNA reads TGTGCCAGCAGCTCCCCGGGGGTAGCGGGGATAACCGGGGAGCTGTTTTTT. Combining the CDR3 with reference TRBV7-3 and TRBJ2-2 gives the whole variable domain GAGVSQTPSNKVTEKGKYVELRCDPISGHTALYWYRQSLGQGPEFLIYFQGTGAADDSGLPNDRFFAVRPEGSVSTLKIQRTERGDSAVYLCASSSPGVAGITGELFFGEGSRLTVL.

This clonotype was detected only a few times. The gene calls are TRBV6-5 and TRBJ1-2; D is possibly TRBD1 (6 bases). The CDR3 extends over 14 amino acids. From germline, CDR1 is MNHEY and CDR2 SVGAGI. With 5 bases removed from V and 5 bases from J, the gap between germline ends came to 15 bases. Here the CDR3 reads CASSGGQISYGYTF. For the CDR3, the DNA is TGTGCCAGCAGTGGAGGACAGATTTCTTATGGCTACACCTTC.

This clonotype was picked up a small number of times. The chain couples TRBV12-5 to TRBJ2-7, with TRBD2 matching over 7 bases. Germline V lookup: CDR1 LGHNT, CDR2 FRNRAP. V shed 5 bases, J shed 5 bases, and the junction held 12 bases outside the gene matches. This CDR3 region has 15 residues. CDR3 DNA sequence: TGTGCTAGTGGTCTAGACGGCGGGGGAGTAGACGAGCAGTACTTC. Its protein is CASGLDGGGVDEQYF.

This clonotype was seen a handful of times. The gene calls are TRBV6-4 and TRBJ1-1, with D uncertain. V was pared by 0 bases and J by 0 bases, with 11 bases between. Germline V lookup: CDR1 MRHNA, CDR2 SNTAGT. This CDR3 is 16 amino acids long. The chain's CDR3 is CASSDSRKGMNTEAFF. The DNA for the CDR3 is TGTGCCAGCAGTGACTCGAGGAAGGGAATGAACACTGAAGCTTTCTTT.

This clonotype was seen a few times. J is TRBJ2-7 and V is TRBV6-2 or TRBV6-3; perhaps TRBD1 as D (5 bases). CDR3 size: 15 residues. In germline, CDR1 is MNHEY, CDR2 SVGEGT. V gave up 2 bases and J gave up 5 bases, with 16 bases separating them. In DNA, the CDR3 is TGTGCCAGCAGTTACGCACCCAGGGAAGTCCACGAGCAGTACTTC. This sequence encodes CASSYAPREVHEQYF.

This clonotype appeared many times. This chain uses TRBV7-8 with TRBJ1-2, with D tentatively TRBD1 (5 bases). CDR1 is SGHVS, CDR2 FQNEAQ, per germline. Trimming removed 0 bases from V and 5 bases from J, with 16 bases in between. CDR3 length equals 16 residues. CDR3 region: CASSLAGGEGIYGYTF. As DNA, the CDR3 is TGTGCCAGCAGCTTAGCCGGAGGGGAGGGAATTTATGGCTACACCTTC.

This clonotype occurred once. This sequence may be a read error, since a much larger clone differs from it by one base. The conserved phenylalanine or tryptophan normally closing the CDR3 is absent here, so this likely arose from a read error. The chain couples TRBV7-2 to TRBJ2-7; 10 bases agree with TRBD2. V lost 0 bases to trimming and J lost 3 bases; unmatched junction nucleotides: 5. There are 16 residues in the CDR3. The V gene's germline CDR1 is SGHTA and CDR2 FQGNSA. Here the CDR3 reads CASSLALAGGNYEQYA. CDR3 coding DNA: TGTGCCAGCAGCTTAGCTTTAGCGGGGGGAAACTACGAGCAGTACGCC.

This clonotype was counted many times. The chain has TRBV12-5 and TRBJ2-5, with D possibly called TRBD1 or TRBD2 (6 bases each). Germline loops: CDR1 LGHNT, CDR2 FRNRAP. This CDR3 spans 18 amino acids. Trimming removed 3 bases from V and 4 bases from J, with 24 bases in between. CDR3 region: CASGFTVEGGTWGETQYF. CDR3 DNA: TGTGCTAGTGGTTTCACCGTGGAAGGGGGGACATGGGGAGAGACCCAGTACTTC.

The chain combines TRBV19 with TRBJ1-1; maybe TRBD1 (6 bases). Trimming left V 3 bases short and J 0 bases short, with 8 bases between. The CDR3 covers 14 residues. In germline, CDR1 is LNHDA, CDR2 SQIVND (reference sequence). CDR3 bases: TGTGCCAGTAGTATGGCAGGGGTGAACACTGAAGCTTTCTTT. This gives the protein CASSMAGVNTEAFF.

In this sample, this clonotype turned up a few times. The chain carries TRBV11-2 and TRBJ2-7; D possibly corresponds to TRBD2 (5 bases). Germline CDR1 is SGHAT and CDR2 is FQNNGV. The V and J ends lost 1 base and 4 bases respectively, with 11 bases between them. The CDR3 is 14 residues long. The CDR3 spells CASSLVEGIYEQYV. The CDR3 coding sequence is TGTGCCAGCAGCTTAGTAGAGGGAATTTACGAGCAGTACGTC.

This clonotype showed up just a few times. The rearrangement joins TRBV12-5 to TRBJ1-2, with D possibly TRBD1 on 6 matching bases. CDR1 is LGHNT, CDR2 FRNRAP, per germline. This CDR3 has 12 amino acids. Trimming removed 4 bases at V and 3 bases at J, with 6 bases between. Here the CDR3 reads CASGWTDYGYTF. For the CDR3, the DNA is TGTGCTAGTGGTTGGACAGACTATGGCTACACCTTC.

The chain couples TRBV29-1 to TRBJ1-2; D is unresolved. The V and J ends lost 7 bases and 4 bases respectively, with 16 bases between them. There are 13 residues in the CDR3. Germline assignment: CDR1 SQVTM and CDR2 ANQGSEA. As DNA, the CDR3 is TGCAGCGCCATCCCGTCAGGTCGCTATGGCTACACCTTC. Amino acids: CSAIPSGRYGYTF.

V gene TRBV9 combines with J gene TRBJ2-2, with D possibly TRBD1 on 6 matching bases. Trimming cost V 3 bases and J 1 base, with 10 bases left between them. The CDR3 runs 15 residues. Germline CDR1 is SGDLS and CDR2 is YYNGEE. CDR3 sequence: CASSDGTLNTGELFF. DNA of the CDR3: TGTGCCAGCAGCGACGGGACACTGAACACCGGGGAGCTGTTTTTT.

The chain combines TRBV7-9 with TRBJ1-2; 7 nucleotides line up with TRBD1. CDR3 length: 15 residues. Per the germline V gene, CDR1 is SEHNR and CDR2 is FQNEAQ (reference sequence). V lost 4 bases to trimming and J lost 4 bases; unmatched junction nucleotides: 9. The CDR3 nucleotides read TGTGCCAGCAGCTCGGGCCAGGGGGGACTCTATGGCTACACCTTC. Its translation is CASSSGQGGLYGYTF.

On this clonotype: Germline is not matched at one junction end, which may reflect a read error. V and J are TRBV7-2 and TRBJ1-1, with TRBD1 matching 7 bases. This CDR3 spans 13 amino acids. Germline V lookup: CDR1 SGHTA, CDR2 FQGNSA. CDR3: CASSLTGYTGAFF. Written as DNA, the CDR3 is TGTGCCAGCAGCCTGACAGGGTACACTGGAGCTTTCTTT.

This clonotype was recorded a few times. CDR3 protein: CSAMWRGTGLPDEQFF. Written as DNA, the CDR3 is TGCAGTGCTATGTGGCGCGGGACAGGGTTGCCTGATGAGCAGTTCTTC. The rearrangement uses TRBV20-1 and TRBJ2-1, with 9 bases lining up with TRBD1. This CDR3 is built from 16 residues. In germline, CDR1 is DFQATT, CDR2 SNEGSKA (reference sequence). The J segment lost 8 bases and the V segment lost 4 bases, leaving 15 bases of the junction unmatched.

This clonotype appeared many times. The J gene is TRBJ2-7, the V gene TRBV7-6; TRBD1 agrees at 9 bases. CDR1 is SGHVS and CDR2 is FNYEAQ in the germline V gene. The CDR3 covers 15 residues. V lost 0 bases to trimming and J lost 2 bases; unmatched junction nucleotides: 2. CDR3 sequence: CASSLARTGAYEQYF. CDR3 DNA: TGTGCCAGCAGCTTAGCGAGGACAGGGGCCTACGAGCAGTACTTC.